The 5 T cell receptor beta chains presented below share a single source sample, sequenced in a study of control samples from healthy donors and cancer patients. Libraries were prepared by immunoSEQ multiplex PCR; TCRdb keeps only in-frame clonotypes and omits some of them. In the table there are some 140,000 clones, 89% of which are singletons. Sequenced material: PBMCs. The receptors originated from a man aged 45-65 years with head and neck cancer.

The chain recombines TRBV28 with TRBJ1-2; D gene ambiguous. CDR3 size: 14 residues. The germline V gene has CDR1 MDHEN and CDR2 SYDVKM. The V end was cut by 7 bases, the J end by 4 bases, with 16 bases between. The chain's CDR3 is CASTQSSTTYGYTF. The CDR3, as DNA: TGTGCCAGCACTCAGTCGTCCACTACCTATGGCTACACCTTC.

The CDR3 reads CASSTFSFGNTIYF. As DNA, the CDR3 is TGTGCCAGTAGCACCTTTTCCTTCGGAAACACCATATATTTT. The chain employs TRBV19 and TRBJ1-3; D uncertain. The CDR3 contains 14 residues. Germline V gene lookup returns CDR1 LNHDA and CDR2 SQIVND (reference sequence). Trimming took 6 bases from V and 4 from J, leaving 13 bases between them. Full variable domain (remainder filled in from reference TRBV19 and TRBJ1-3): DGGITQSPKYLFRKEGQNVTLSCEQNLNHDAMYWYRQDPGQGLRLIYYSQIVNDFQKGDIAEGYSVSREKKESFPLTVTSAQKNPTAFYLCASSTFSFGNTIYFGEGSWLTVV.

Comment on this clone: Mismatch with germline at one junction end may stem from a read error. The chain employs TRBV29-1 and TRBJ2-2; D call uncertain. The CDR3 loop spans 15 amino acids. Germline V CDR1 and CDR2: SQVTM, ANQGSEA. The CDR3 reads CSVEEPLVNPGELFF. The CDR3 DNA reads TGCAGCGTGGAAGAACCCCTGGTAAACCCCGGGGAGCTGTTTTTT.

The chain couples TRBV10-3 to TRBJ1-6; a possible D gene is TRBD1 (5 bases). Trimming cost V 6 bases and J 8 bases, with 8 bases left between them. This CDR3 is 12 amino acids long. Per the germline V gene, CDR1 is ENHRY and CDR2 is SYGVKD. The CDR3 protein is CAIREGDSPLHF. DNA of the CDR3: TGTGCCATCAGAGAAGGGGATTCACCCCTCCACTTT.

The V gene is TRBV2, the J gene TRBJ2-1; a weak D match, TRBD1 (6 bases). From germline, CDR1 is SNHLY and CDR2 FYNNEI. This CDR3 is 12 amino acids long. V lost 8 bases, J lost 2 bases, and 7 bases lay in between. The CDR3 coding sequence is TGTGCCAGCTGGGACACCTACAATGAGCAGTTCTTC. Translation gives CASWDTYNEQFF. The full variable domain, in which reference TRBV2 and TRBJ2-1 provide the parts outside the CDR3, is EPEVTQTPSHQVTQMGQEVILRCVPISNHLYFYWYRQILGQKVEFLVSFYNNEISEKSEIFDDQFSVERPDGSNFTLKIRSTKLEDSAMYFCASWDTYNEQFFGPGTRLTVL.